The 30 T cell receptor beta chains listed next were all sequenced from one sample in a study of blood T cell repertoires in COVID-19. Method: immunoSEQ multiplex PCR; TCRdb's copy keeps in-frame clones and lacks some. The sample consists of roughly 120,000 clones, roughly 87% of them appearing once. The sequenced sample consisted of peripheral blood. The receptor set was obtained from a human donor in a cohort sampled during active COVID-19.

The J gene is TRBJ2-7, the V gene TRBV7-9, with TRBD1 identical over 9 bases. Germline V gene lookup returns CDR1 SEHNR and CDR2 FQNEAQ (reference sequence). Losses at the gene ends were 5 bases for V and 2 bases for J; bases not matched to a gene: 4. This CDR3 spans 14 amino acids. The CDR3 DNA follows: TGTGCCAGCAGCACCAGGACAGGGGCCTACGAGCAGTACTTC. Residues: CASSTRTGAYEQYF.

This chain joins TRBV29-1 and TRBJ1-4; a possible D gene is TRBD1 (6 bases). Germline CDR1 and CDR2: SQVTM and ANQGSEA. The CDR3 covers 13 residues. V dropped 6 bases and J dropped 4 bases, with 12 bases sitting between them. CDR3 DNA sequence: TGCAGCGTCAAGGACAGTTATAATGAAAAACTGTTTTTT. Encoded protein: CSVKDSYNEKLFF.

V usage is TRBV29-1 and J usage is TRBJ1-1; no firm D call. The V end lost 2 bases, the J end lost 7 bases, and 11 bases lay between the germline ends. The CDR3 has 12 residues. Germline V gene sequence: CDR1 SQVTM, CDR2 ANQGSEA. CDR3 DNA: TGCAGCGTTGAACGAGGACTATTTGAAGCTTTCTTT. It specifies CSVERGLFEAFF.

As DNA, the CDR3 is TGTGCCAGCAGCGTTGTGCCCCCGGGACAGGGAGGGGAAAAACTGTTTTTT. Its protein is CASSVVPPGQGGEKLFF. The genes are TRBV7-2 and TRBJ1-4, with TRBD1 matching 9 bases. This CDR3 spans 17 amino acids. The germline gives CDR1 SGHTA, CDR2 FQGNSA. J gave up 8 bases and V 5 bases, and 15 bases lay outside the gene matches.

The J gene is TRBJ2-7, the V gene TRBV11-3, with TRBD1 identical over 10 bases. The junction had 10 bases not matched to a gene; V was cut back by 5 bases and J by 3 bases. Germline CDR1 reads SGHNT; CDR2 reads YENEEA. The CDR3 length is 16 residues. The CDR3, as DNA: TGTGCCAGCAGCAAAAGAGGACAGGGGGACAGCTACGAGCAGTACTTC. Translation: CASSKRGQGDSYEQYF.

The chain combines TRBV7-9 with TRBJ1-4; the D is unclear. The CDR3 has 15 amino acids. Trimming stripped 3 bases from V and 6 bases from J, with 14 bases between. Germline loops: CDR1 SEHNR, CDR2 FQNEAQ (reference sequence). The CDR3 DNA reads TGTGCCAGCAGCTTTGACCCAGGAGGCTATGAAAAACTGTTTTTT. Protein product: CASSFDPGGYEKLFF.

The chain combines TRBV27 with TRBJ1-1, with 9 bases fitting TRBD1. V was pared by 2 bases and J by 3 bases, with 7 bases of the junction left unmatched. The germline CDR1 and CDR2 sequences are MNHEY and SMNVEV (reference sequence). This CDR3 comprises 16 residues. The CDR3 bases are TGTGCCAGCAGTTTAGGGACAGGGATCGCGTACACTGAAGCTTTCTTT. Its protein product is CASSLGTGIAYTEAFF.

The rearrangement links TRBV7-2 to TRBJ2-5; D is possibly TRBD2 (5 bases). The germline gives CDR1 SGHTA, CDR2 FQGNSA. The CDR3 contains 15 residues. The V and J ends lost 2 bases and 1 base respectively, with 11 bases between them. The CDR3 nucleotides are TGTGCCAGCAGCTTAAATGGACTGCTCCAAGAGACCCAGTACTTC. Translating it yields CASSLNGLLQETQYF.

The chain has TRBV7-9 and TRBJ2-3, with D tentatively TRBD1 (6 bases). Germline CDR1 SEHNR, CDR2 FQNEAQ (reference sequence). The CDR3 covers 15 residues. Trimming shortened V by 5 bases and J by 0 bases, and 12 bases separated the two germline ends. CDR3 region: CASSGRTDSTDTQYF. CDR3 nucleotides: TGTGCCAGCAGCGGACGGACAGATAGCACAGATACGCAGTATTTT. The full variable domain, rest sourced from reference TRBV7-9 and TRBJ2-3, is DTGVSQNPRHKITKRGQNVTFRCDPISEHNRLYWYRQTLGQGPEFLTYFQNEAQLEKSRLLSDRFSAERPKGSFSTLEIQRTEQGDSAMYLCASSGRTDSTDTQYFGPGTRLTVL.

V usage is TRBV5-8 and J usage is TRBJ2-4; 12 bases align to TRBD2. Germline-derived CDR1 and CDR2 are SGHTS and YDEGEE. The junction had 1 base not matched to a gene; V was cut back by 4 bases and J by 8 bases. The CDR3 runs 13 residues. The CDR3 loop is CASSASGRDIQYF. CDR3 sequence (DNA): TGTGCCAGCAGCGCTAGCGGGAGGGACATTCAGTACTTC.

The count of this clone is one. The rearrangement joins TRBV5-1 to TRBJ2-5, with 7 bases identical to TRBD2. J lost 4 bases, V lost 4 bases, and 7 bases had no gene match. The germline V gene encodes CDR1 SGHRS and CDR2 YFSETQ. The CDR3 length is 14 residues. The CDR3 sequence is CASSPRTRSETQYF. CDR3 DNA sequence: TGCGCCAGCAGCCCGCGGACTAGGTCAGAGACCCAGTACTTC. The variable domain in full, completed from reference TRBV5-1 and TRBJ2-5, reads KAGVTQTPRYLIKTRGQQVTLSCSPISGHRSVSWYQQTPGQGLQFLFEYFSETQRNKGNFPGRFSGRQFSNSRSEMNVSTLELGDSALYLCASSPRTRSETQYFGPGTRLLVL.

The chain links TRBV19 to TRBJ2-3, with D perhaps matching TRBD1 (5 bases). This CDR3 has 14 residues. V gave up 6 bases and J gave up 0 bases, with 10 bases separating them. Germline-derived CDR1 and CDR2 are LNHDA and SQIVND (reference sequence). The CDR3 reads CASSYGQSTDTQYF. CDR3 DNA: TGTGCCAGTAGCTACGGACAAAGCACAGATACGCAGTATTTT.

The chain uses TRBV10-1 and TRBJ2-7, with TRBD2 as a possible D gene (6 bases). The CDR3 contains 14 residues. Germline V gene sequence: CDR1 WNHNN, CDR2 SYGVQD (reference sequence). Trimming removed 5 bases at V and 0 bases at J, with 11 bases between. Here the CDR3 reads CASSTPGSSYEQYF. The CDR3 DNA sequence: TGCGCCAGCAGTACCCCCGGGAGCTCCTACGAGCAGTACTTC.

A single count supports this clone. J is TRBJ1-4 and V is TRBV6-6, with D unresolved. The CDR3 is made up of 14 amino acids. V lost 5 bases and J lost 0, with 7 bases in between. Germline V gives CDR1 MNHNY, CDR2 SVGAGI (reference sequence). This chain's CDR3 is CASSLFPTNEKLFF. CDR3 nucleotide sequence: TGTGCCAGCAGTCTATTTCCAACTAATGAAAAACTGTTTTTT.

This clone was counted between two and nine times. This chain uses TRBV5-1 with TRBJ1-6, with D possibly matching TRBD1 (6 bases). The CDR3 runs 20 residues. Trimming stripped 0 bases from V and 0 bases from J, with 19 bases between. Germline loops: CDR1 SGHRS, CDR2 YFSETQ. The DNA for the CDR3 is TGCGCCAGCAGCTTGGCCTCGTCTGTCGTGGGGGCCTCCTATAATTCACCCCTCCACTTT. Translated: CASSLASSVVGASYNSPLHF.

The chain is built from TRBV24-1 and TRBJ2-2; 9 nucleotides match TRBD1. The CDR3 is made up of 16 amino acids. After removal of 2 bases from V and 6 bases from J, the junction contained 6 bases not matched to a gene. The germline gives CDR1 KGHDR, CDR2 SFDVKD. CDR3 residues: CATSDSSGTGPGELFF. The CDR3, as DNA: TGTGCCACCAGTGATTCATCCGGGACAGGGCCCGGGGAGCTGTTTTTT.

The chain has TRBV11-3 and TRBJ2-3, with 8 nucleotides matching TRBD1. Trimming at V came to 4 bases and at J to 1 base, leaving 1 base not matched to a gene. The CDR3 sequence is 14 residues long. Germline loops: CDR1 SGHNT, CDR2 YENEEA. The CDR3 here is CASSSQGGTDTQYF. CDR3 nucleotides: TGTGCCAGCAGCTCACAGGGGGGCACAGATACGCAGTATTTT.

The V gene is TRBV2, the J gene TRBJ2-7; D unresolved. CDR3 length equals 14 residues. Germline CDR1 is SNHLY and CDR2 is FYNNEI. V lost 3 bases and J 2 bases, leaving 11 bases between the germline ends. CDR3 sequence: CASSDRRRPYEQYF. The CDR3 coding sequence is TGTGCCAGCAGTGATAGACGCAGGCCCTACGAGCAGTACTTC.

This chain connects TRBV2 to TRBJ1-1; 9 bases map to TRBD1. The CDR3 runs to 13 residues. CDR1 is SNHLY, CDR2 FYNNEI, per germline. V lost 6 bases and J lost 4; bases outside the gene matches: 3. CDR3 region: CASSLTGGTEAFF. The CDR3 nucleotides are TGTGCCAGCAGCCTGACAGGGGGCACTGAAGCTTTCTTT.

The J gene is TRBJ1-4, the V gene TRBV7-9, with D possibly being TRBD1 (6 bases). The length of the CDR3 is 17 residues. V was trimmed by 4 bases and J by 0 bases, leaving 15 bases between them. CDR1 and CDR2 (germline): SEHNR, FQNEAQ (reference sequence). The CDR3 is CASSSPSRGATNEKLFF. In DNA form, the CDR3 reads TGTGCCAGCAGCTCCCCCTCCAGGGGAGCAACTAATGAAAAACTGTTTTTT.

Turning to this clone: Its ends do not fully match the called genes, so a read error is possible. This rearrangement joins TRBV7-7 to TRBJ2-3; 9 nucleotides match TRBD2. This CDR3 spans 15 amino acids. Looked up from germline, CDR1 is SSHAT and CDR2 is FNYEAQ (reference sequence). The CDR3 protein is CASSLAGLASDTQYF. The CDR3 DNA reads TGTGCTAGCAGCTTAGCGGGACTAGCATCAGATACGCAGTATTTT.

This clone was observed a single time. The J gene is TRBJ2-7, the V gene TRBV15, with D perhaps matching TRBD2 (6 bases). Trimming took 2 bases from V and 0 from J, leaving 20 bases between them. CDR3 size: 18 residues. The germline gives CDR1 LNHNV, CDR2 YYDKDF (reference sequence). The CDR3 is CATSRPRGRRESSYEQYF. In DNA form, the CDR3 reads TGTGCCACCAGCAGACCTCGGGGTCGGCGGGAAAGCTCCTACGAGCAGTACTTC.

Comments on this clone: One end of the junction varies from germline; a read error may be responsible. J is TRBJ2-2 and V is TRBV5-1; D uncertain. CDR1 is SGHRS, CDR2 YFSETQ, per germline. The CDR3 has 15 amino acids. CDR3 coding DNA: TGCGCCAGCAGATTGGGGTACGGGAACACCGGGGAGCTGTTTTTT. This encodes CASRLGYGNTGELFF.

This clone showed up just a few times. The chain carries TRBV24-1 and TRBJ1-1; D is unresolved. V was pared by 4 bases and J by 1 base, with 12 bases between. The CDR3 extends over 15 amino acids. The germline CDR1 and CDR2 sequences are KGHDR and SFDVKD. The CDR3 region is CATSEGATSNTEAFF. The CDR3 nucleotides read TGTGCCACCAGTGAGGGAGCGACATCGAACACTGAAGCTTTCTTT.

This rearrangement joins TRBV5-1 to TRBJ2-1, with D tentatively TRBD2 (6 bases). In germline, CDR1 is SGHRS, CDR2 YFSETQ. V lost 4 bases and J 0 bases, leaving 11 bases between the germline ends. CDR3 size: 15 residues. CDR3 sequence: CASSQETSSYNEQFF. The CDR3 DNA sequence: TGCGCCAGCAGCCAGGAGACTAGCTCCTACAATGAGCAGTTCTTC.

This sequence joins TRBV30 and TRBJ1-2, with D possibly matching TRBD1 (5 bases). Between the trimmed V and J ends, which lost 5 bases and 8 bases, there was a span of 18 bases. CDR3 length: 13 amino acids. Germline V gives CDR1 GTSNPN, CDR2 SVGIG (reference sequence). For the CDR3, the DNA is TGTGCCTGGGGGCCGGCGGGGGTGTGGGGCTACACCTTC. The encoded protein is CAWGPAGVWGYTF.

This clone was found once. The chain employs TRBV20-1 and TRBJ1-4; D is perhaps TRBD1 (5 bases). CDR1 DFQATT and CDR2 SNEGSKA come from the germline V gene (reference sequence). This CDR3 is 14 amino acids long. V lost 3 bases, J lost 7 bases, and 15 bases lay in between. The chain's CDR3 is CSASIVGVAEKLFF. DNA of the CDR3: TGCAGTGCTAGTATTGTAGGGGTGGCTGAAAAACTGTTTTTT.

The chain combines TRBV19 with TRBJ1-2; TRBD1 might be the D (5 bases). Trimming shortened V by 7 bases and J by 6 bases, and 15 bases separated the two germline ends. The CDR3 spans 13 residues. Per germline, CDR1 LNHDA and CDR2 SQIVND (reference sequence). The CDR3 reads CASNDRQPHGYTF. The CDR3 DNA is TGTGCCAGTAACGACCGACAGCCTCATGGCTACACCTTC.

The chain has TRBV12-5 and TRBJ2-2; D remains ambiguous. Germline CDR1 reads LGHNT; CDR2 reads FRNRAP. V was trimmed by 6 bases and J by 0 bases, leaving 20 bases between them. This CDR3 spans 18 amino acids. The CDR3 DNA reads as TGTGCTAGTGGAACGCGCACCGGGTCCTCTTCGAACACCGGGGAGCTGTTTTTT. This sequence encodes CASGTRTGSSSNTGELFF.

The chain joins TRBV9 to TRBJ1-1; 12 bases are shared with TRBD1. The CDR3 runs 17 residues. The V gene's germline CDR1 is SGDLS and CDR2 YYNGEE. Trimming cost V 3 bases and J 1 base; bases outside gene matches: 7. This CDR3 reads CASSARDRGPPNTEAFF. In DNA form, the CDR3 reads TGTGCCAGCAGCGCCCGGGACAGGGGGCCCCCGAACACTGAAGCTTTCTTT.